This entry concerns a single T cell receptor beta chain. The antigen this receptor binds is unknown. The sample holds no much larger clone one base away, and base qualities are not on file. Participants in the prospective study were enrolled through a virtual design, were aged about 18 to 89 years, and lived in 24 United States geographic areas. Cohort assignment in the prospective study relied on participant-reported clinical history from a screening survey and a study questionnaire. For ImmuneRACE Cohort 3, a participant was defined as recovered based on two consecutive negative NP/OP PCR tests, clearance by a healthcare professional, or resolution of symptoms. In the prospective study, mobile phlebotomists collected whole blood, serum and a nasopharyngeal or oropharyngeal swab from each participant. Prospective study participants could optionally give additional blood draws and questionnaires over an approximately 2-month period. Prospective study blood samples were shipped either frozen or at room temperature before DNA extraction.

The data derive from a study of blood T cell repertoires in COVID-19 (dated by TCRdb to about 2020). At the level of the whole study: Collaborator samples came from the United States, Italy and Spain and covered acute and convalescent phases of COVID-19. The material from the prospective study consisted of cDNA or gDNA derived from T cells, B-cell-depleted T cells, or PBMCs. Subjects who had been exposed to COVID-19, were actively infected with it, or had recovered from it provided the deeply sampled blood TCRbeta repertoires that made up the dataset. The sample metadata nearly always contained a de-identified subject ID, COVID-19 status, age in years and sex. Where HLA class I and class II types were available, the types were taken from metadata supplied by the sample provider, not from assay-based typing. The repertoires were made available in a free public database intended to serve as a resource for research on the immune response to SARS-CoV-2. Samples were obtained from the ongoing ImmuneRACE study (first 160 participants) and from roughly 1,300 subjects provided by 6 global collaborators.

CDR1 is given as LNHDA and CDR2 as SQIVND, both from the germline V gene (reference sequence). The CDR3 runs 15 amino acids, cysteine and phenylalanine included. Solely the CDR3 DNA is kept, with 45 bases framed from the first base. V is clipped by 11 bases and J by 0 bases, and the sequence between their germline boundaries is 17 bases long. TCRbeta CDR3 regions were amplified from genomic DNA using the immunoSEQ Assay, a bias-controlled multiplex PCR. Regarding the original processing steps: The number of nucleated cells in each sample was estimated by amplification of reference gene primers within the assay. To quantify the absolute abundance of each unique TCRbeta CDR3 rearrangement, sequence reads were collapsed and filtered. For each sample, productive Simpson clonality was calculated by taking the square root of Simpson's diversity index across productive rearrangements. The table comes from immuneACCESS by way of TCRdb, which keeps in-frame sequences with V and J called. Part of the clones is missing from these tables; in studies checked, under half for an unresolved V gene and the rest for unknown reasons. The V and J calls and the clone size are those of that table, but D and trimming were determined from the DNA. The sample table holds about 300,000 clones, of which roughly 90% were seen once. 0.95% to 1.2% of the sample lies in the top ten.

Study-level results and caveats: The amount of clinical and demographic metadata varied by source and participant and was provided uncurated.

Material for sequencing was PBMCs or T cells enriched from blood (not recorded which). This receptor was taken from a young woman who had recovered from COVID-19. The chain uses TRBV19 and TRBJ1-3; the D gene is possibly TRBD1, with 6 bases matching. The sequence in DNA is TGTGCCGCCCGGGACACCTGGAGCTCTGGAAACACCATATATTTT. It encodes CAARDTWSSGNTIYF.